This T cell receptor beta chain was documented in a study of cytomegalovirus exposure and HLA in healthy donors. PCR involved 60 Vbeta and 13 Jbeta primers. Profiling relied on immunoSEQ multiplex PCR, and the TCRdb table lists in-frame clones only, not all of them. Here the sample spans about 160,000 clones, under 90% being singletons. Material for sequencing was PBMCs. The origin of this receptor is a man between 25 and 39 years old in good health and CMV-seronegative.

In nucleotides, the CDR3 is TGTGCCAGCAGTTACTTCCGGGACAAGAGATCCTACGAGCAGTACTTC. Its protein product is CASSYFRDKRSYEQYF. This rearrangement joins TRBV27 to TRBJ2-7; tentative D call: TRBD1 (6 bases). The CDR3 has 16 amino acids. Germline V CDR1 and CDR2: MNHEY, SMNVEV (reference sequence). Trimming shortened V by 4 bases and J by 1 base, and 17 bases separated the two germline ends.